These 30 T cell receptor beta chains share one sample of origin, sequenced in a study of cytomegalovirus exposure and HLA in healthy donors. Both 60 Vbeta primers and 13 Jbeta primers went into the PCR. Method: immunoSEQ multiplex PCR; TCRdb's copy keeps in-frame clones and lacks some. The repertoire holds over 150,000 clones, with approximately 76% as singletons. The specimen sequenced was PBMCs. Every receptor here comes from a woman between 18 and 29 years old in good health and CMV-seropositive.

The V gene is TRBV4-3, the J gene TRBJ1-2; D is possibly TRBD1 (5 bases). This CDR3 comprises 14 residues. Between the trimmed V and J ends, which lost 1 base and 1 base, there was a span of 7 bases. Germline V gene data show CDR1 as LGHNA and CDR2 as YSLEER. The DNA of the CDR3 is TGCGCCAGCAGCCAAGGACAGTTTAACTATGGCTACACCTTC. Its translation: CASSQGQFNYGYTF.

The V call is TRBV10-3, the J call TRBJ2-2; 7 positions match TRBD2. Germline V CDR1 and CDR2: ENHRY, SYGVKD. J was trimmed by 4 bases and V by 10 bases; bases with no gene match: 18. CDR3 length: 17 residues. CDR3 DNA: TGTGCCACCAACCGGGGGAGGGGAGCGGGCTTCACCGGGGAGCTGTTTTTT. It translates to CATNRGRGAGFTGELFF.

The chain employs TRBV6-5 and TRBJ2-3; 7 nucleotides match TRBD2. This CDR3 contains 15 residues. Germline V gene lookup returns CDR1 MNHEY and CDR2 SVGAGI. V shed 2 bases, J shed 1 base, and the junction held 3 bases outside the gene matches. CDR3 in amino acids: CASSYRGGGTDTQYF. The CDR3 coding sequence is TGTGCCAGCAGTTACCGCGGGGGTGGCACAGATACGCAGTATTTT.

This clone came up once. The V call is TRBV6-6, the J call TRBJ2-5; 9 bases are a match to TRBD2. The CDR3 runs 16 residues. Germline V lookup: CDR1 MNHNY, CDR2 SVGAGI (reference sequence). The V segment lost 0 bases and the J segment 5 bases; nucleotides outside the gene matches: 7. The CDR3 coding sequence is TGTGCCAGCAGTTACTCGGCAGGACTAGCGCGTGAGACCCAGTACTTC. Its translation: CASSYSAGLARETQYF.

The chain recombines TRBV6-1 with TRBJ2-1; D is perhaps TRBD1 (5 bases). The CDR3 totals 15 residues. The germline V gene has CDR1 MNHNS and CDR2 SASEGT. Trimming cost V 1 base and J 10 bases, with 17 bases left between them. Here the CDR3 reads CASSEGRAIGVEQFF. CDR3 nucleotides: TGTGCCAGCAGTGAAGGTCGGGCCATAGGGGTCGAGCAGTTCTTC.

V usage is TRBV9 and J usage is TRBJ1-4, with 8 bases identical to TRBD1. The CDR3 loop spans 15 amino acids. The trim removed 2 bases at V and 3 bases at J, leaving 3 bases unmatched. Germline CDR1 and CDR2: SGDLS and YYNGEE. This CDR3 is CASSVQGAANEKLFF. The CDR3 DNA reads as TGTGCCAGCAGCGTCCAGGGGGCAGCTAATGAAAAACTGTTTTTT.

The V call is TRBV11-3, the J call TRBJ2-1, with 7 nucleotides matching TRBD1. Germline trimming cut 5 bases from V and 9 bases from J; bases unmatched to any gene: 7. Germline lookup yields CDR1 SGHNT and CDR2 YENEEA. The CDR3 loop spans 13 amino acids. CDR3 loop: CASSKGAIGEQFF. CDR3 in DNA: TGTGCCAGCAGCAAGGGGGCTATAGGTGAGCAGTTCTTC.

The chain employs TRBV7-2 and TRBJ2-5; D may be TRBD1 (6 bases). The J call is in doubt because the DNA end fits TRBJ2-7 better. CDR3 length equals 14 residues. The germline CDR1 and CDR2 sequences are SGHTA and FQGNSA. The CDR3 region is CASSLFPTGYEQYF. CDR3 bases: TGTGCCAGCAGCTTATTCCCTACAGGGTACGAGCAGTACTTC.

V and J are TRBV29-1 and TRBJ1-1; tentative D call: TRBD1 (5 bases). Germline V gene data show CDR1 as SQVTM and CDR2 as ANQGSEA. V was clipped by 7 bases and J by 4 bases, with 16 bases between them. This CDR3 is built from 13 residues. CDR3 DNA: TGCAGCGGCTATCGGGGGGATACCACTGAAGCTTTCTTT. Translation: CSGYRGDTTEAFF.

The DNA of the CDR3 is TGTGCCAGCAGTGAATGGGAGGACAGGGGCTACAATGAGCAGTTCTTC. It encodes CASSEWEDRGYNEQFF. This rearrangement joins TRBV6-1 to TRBJ2-1; 9 bases line up with TRBD1. This CDR3 has 16 residues. In germline, CDR1 is MNHNS, CDR2 SASEGT. The J segment lost 3 bases and the V segment lost 2 bases, leaving 5 bases of the junction unmatched.

The rearrangement uses TRBV30 and TRBJ1-1; 9 bases fit TRBD1. CDR3 length equals 14 residues. V shed 4 bases, J shed 5 bases, and the junction held 8 bases outside the gene matches. In germline, CDR1 is GTSNPN, CDR2 SVGIG (reference sequence). The CDR3 nucleotides are TGTGCCTGGAACCGCGGACAGGGGAGGACTGAAGCTTTCTTT. This encodes CAWNRGQGRTEAFF. The whole variable domain, filled in from reference TRBV30 and TRBJ1-1, reads SQTIHQWPATLVQPVGSPLSLECTVEGTSNPNLYWYRQAAGRGLQLLFYSVGIGQISSEVPQNLSASRPQDRQFILSSKKLLLSDSGFYLCAWNRGQGRTEAFFGQGTRLTVV.

The genes are TRBV28 and TRBJ1-2; no definite D call. This CDR3 is built from 15 residues. Per germline, CDR1 MDHEN and CDR2 SYDVKM. V shed 8 bases and J shed 7 bases, with 23 bases lying between them. The CDR3 here is CASSLLETLTRGYTF. CDR3 sequence (DNA): TGTGCCAGCTCCCTCCTAGAGACGTTGACTCGTGGCTACACCTTC.

The rearrangement joins TRBV9 to TRBJ1-5; 11 bases are a match to TRBD1. Trimming took 3 bases from V and 9 from J; bases not matched to a gene: 5. The CDR3 has 14 amino acids. Germline V gene data show CDR1 as SGDLS and CDR2 as YYNGEE. CDR3 coding DNA: TGTGCCAGCAGCGAGGGACAGGGGGTTTGGCCCCAGCATTTT. It yields the protein CASSEGQGVWPQHF.

The genes are TRBV13 and TRBJ1-3; D not certain. The CDR3 spans 15 residues. Trimming removed 4 bases from V and 2 bases from J, with 12 bases in between. The germline CDR1 and CDR2 sequences are PRHDT and FYEKMQ (reference sequence). CDR3 residues: CASSWGEGTGNTIYF. The CDR3 bases are TGTGCCAGCAGCTGGGGAGAGGGAACTGGAAACACCATATATTTT.

The rearrangement links TRBV21-1 to TRBJ1-3; the tabulated D call, TRBD1, remains unverified against the DNA. TRBV21-1 is given as a pseudogene. The CDR3 spans 16 residues. The CDR3 sequence: CASSMLTRGYGNTIYF. DNA for the CDR3: TGTGCCAGCAGCATGCTCACCAGGGGATATGGAAACACCATATATTTT.

The rearrangement uses TRBV9 and TRBJ2-1, with D uncertain. Germline loops: CDR1 SGDLS, CDR2 YYNGEE. The CDR3 consists of 12 residues. V was clipped by 0 bases and J by 9 bases, with 7 bases between them. The CDR3 DNA is TGTGCCAGCAGCGTAGGAGAGAGTGAGCAGTTCTTC. Translating gives CASSVGESEQFF.

V and J are TRBV29-1 and TRBJ2-7; D possibly corresponds to TRBD1 (6 bases). Germline V gives CDR1 SQVTM, CDR2 ANQGSEA. Trimming shortened V by 4 bases and J by 6 bases, and 13 bases separated the two germline ends. The CDR3 consists of 12 residues. CDR3 protein: CSVGKTGTEQYF. The CDR3 region has the DNA TGCAGCGTTGGGAAAACAGGGACCGAGCAGTACTTC.

This clone showed up just a few times. The genes are TRBV6-5 and TRBJ2-1, with D possibly TRBD1 on 6 matching bases. The CDR3 sequence is 13 residues long. Germline V lookup: CDR1 MNHEY, CDR2 SVGAGI. The V end lost 5 bases, the J end lost 8 bases, and 13 bases lay between the germline ends. The CDR3 protein is CASSRRGGHEQFF. The CDR3, as DNA: TGTGCCAGCAGTCGCAGGGGTGGGCATGAGCAGTTCTTC.

This clone was picked up a small number of times. The J gene is TRBJ2-3, the V gene TRBV27; 7 bases agree with TRBD2. The CDR3 length is 13 residues. Germline loops: CDR1 MNHEY, CDR2 SMNVEV (reference sequence). The V and J ends lost 5 bases and 5 bases, in that order; junction bases with no gene match: 4. CDR3 DNA: TGTGCCAGCAGTGAGCGGGGTATAGATACGCAGTATTTT. Translated: CASSERGIDTQYF.

The chain couples TRBV6-5 to TRBJ1-2, with D possibly matching TRBD1 (6 bases). The V and J ends lost 7 bases and 7 bases respectively, with 13 bases between them. The CDR3 spans 12 residues. Germline CDR1 reads MNHEY; CDR2 reads SVGAGI. DNA for the CDR3: TGTGCCAGCAAAGGGGGAATCGGTGGCTACACCTTC. This gives the protein CASKGGIGGYTF.

CDR3 in amino acids: CASSGGDTQYF. The CDR3 DNA reads TGTGCCAGCTCAGGGGGAGATACGCAGTATTTT. The genes are TRBV2 and TRBJ2-3; 7 positions agree with TRBD1. Germline V CDR1 and CDR2: SNHLY, FYNNEI. V shed 8 bases, J shed 5 bases, and the junction held 1 base outside the gene matches. This CDR3 has 11 amino acids.

The chain employs TRBV28 and TRBJ2-3; 7 bases match TRBD1. With 3 bases clipped from V and 0 bases from J, the junction kept 12 bases outside the gene matches. CDR1 and CDR2 from the germline V gene are MDHEN and SYDVKM. The CDR3 is 18 amino acids. CDR3 sequence reads: CASSLKGGDTTSTDTQYF. In nucleotides, the CDR3 is TGTGCCAGCAGTTTGAAAGGGGGCGATACTACTAGCACAGATACGCAGTATTTT.

The chain employs TRBV6-6 and TRBJ2-2, with 7 bases lining up with TRBD1. The V and J ends lost 6 bases and 4 bases, in that order; junction bases with no gene match: 5. The CDR3 runs to 14 residues. Looked up from germline, CDR1 is MNHNY and CDR2 is SVGAGI (reference sequence). The CDR3 nucleotides are TGTGCCAGCAGCACGGACAGGTTCACCGGGGAGCTGTTTTTT. It specifies CASSTDRFTGELFF.

J is TRBJ1-2 and V is TRBV19, with D possibly being TRBD1 (6 bases). With 9 bases removed from V and 6 bases from J, the gap between germline ends came to 17 bases. Per germline, CDR1 LNHDA and CDR2 SQIVND (reference sequence). This CDR3 has 13 amino acids. CDR3 protein: CASWGQGAHGYTF. The CDR3 DNA follows: TGTGCCAGCTGGGGGCAAGGGGCCCATGGCTACACCTTC.

The chain couples TRBV5-1 to TRBJ2-1; D remains unclear. Germline V gene data show CDR1 as SGHRS and CDR2 as YFSETQ. Trimming removed 4 bases at V and 0 bases at J, with 11 bases between. The CDR3 spans 15 residues. CDR3 DNA sequence: TGCGCCAGCAGCCCCGAACTTAGCTCCTACAATGAGCAGTTCTTC. Protein sequence: CASSPELSSYNEQFF.

The chain combines TRBV30 with TRBJ2-1; a possible D gene is TRBD1 (5 bases). This CDR3 contains 17 residues. The V and J ends lost 2 bases and 0 bases respectively, with 17 bases between them. In germline, CDR1 is GTSNPN, CDR2 SVGIG (reference sequence). The CDR3 reads CAWSSTGKKSSYNEQFF. Written as DNA, the CDR3 is TGTGCCTGGAGTAGTACAGGAAAAAAAAGCTCCTACAATGAGCAGTTCTTC. The full variable domain, rest sourced from reference TRBV30 and TRBJ2-1, is SQTIHQWPATLVQPVGSPLSLECTVEGTSNPNLYWYRQAAGRGLQLLFYSVGIGQISSEVPQNLSASRPQDRQFILSSKKLLLSDSGFYLCAWSSTGKKSSYNEQFFGPGTRLTVL.

The rearrangement joins TRBV9 to TRBJ2-7, with TRBD1 identical over 8 bases. V lost 3 bases, J lost 1 base, and 6 bases stayed unmatched. Germline V gives CDR1 SGDLS, CDR2 YYNGEE. CDR3 length equals 15 residues. The CDR3 DNA follows: TGTGCCAGCAGCGCCGGACAGGGCCTTTCCTACGAGCAGTACTTC. Translated: CASSAGQGLSYEQYF.

This clone was observed once. One junction end disagrees with the germline gene, perhaps due to a read error. This chain joins TRBV5-1 and TRBJ2-5; 11 nucleotides agree with TRBD1. Per the germline V gene, CDR1 is SGHRS and CDR2 is YFSETQ. CDR3 length equals 15 residues. The CDR3 nucleotides are TGCGCCAGCAGCTGGGACAGGGGGACCCAAGGGACCCAGTACTTC. Its protein is CASSWDRGTQGTQYF.

The gene calls are TRBV5-6 and TRBJ2-5; the match to TRBD2 covers 7 bases. The germline CDR1 and CDR2 sequences are SGHDT and YYEEEE. V lost 4 bases and J lost 5; bases outside the gene matches: 14. This CDR3 is 16 amino acids long. CDR3 protein: CASSLGRGFQAETQYF. The DNA for the CDR3 is TGTGCCAGCAGCCTTGGGAGGGGCTTTCAGGCGGAGACCCAGTACTTC.

A word on this clone: Other DNA sequences in the sample encode the same CDR3. This sequence joins TRBV5-1 and TRBJ1-1; a possible D gene is TRBD1 (5 bases). Germline V CDR1 and CDR2: SGHRS, YFSETQ. There are 13 residues in the CDR3. Trimming removed 3 bases at V and 3 bases at J, with 9 bases between. In DNA, the CDR3 is TGCGCCAGCAGCTGGGGGAGGGACACTGAAGCTTTCTTT. The encoded protein is CASSWGRDTEAFF.